Sequencing of this T cell receptor (beta chain) was carried out in a study of blood T cell repertoires in COVID-19 (TCRdb year 2020). Notes on the research overall: Collaborator samples came from the United States, Italy and Spain and covered acute and convalescent phases of COVID-19. The prospective study material was composed of cDNA or gDNA derived from T cells, B-cell-depleted T cells, or PBMCs. The dataset comprised deeply sampled blood TCRbeta repertoires from subjects exposed to, actively infected with, or recovered from COVID-19. The repertoires were released in a freely available public database meant as a resource for research on the immune response to SARS-CoV-2. Samples were obtained from the ongoing ImmuneRACE study (first 160 participants) and from about 1,300 subjects provided by 6 global collaborators. A de-identified subject ID, COVID-19 status, age in years and sex were almost always included in the sample metadata. Where available, HLA class I and class II types were obtained from metadata supplied by the sample provider rather than from assay-based typing.

Whole blood was collected in K2EDTA tubes by collaborating institutions according to the institutions' own protocols. For TCRbeta analysis, collaborators shipped samples as frozen whole blood, isolated PBMCs, or DNA extracted from either of those sample types. With respect to this clone: The specificity of this receptor is unknown. It has no much larger one-base neighbor in the sample; base qualities were not kept.

TCRbeta CDR3 regions were amplified from genomic DNA using the immunoSEQ Assay, a bias-controlled multiplex PCR. In the paper's pipeline: The number of nucleated cells in each sample was estimated from the amplification of reference gene primers within the assay. Sequence reads were collapsed and filtered to measure the absolute abundance of every unique TCRbeta CDR3 rearrangement. For each sample, productive Simpson clonality was calculated by taking the square root of Simpson's diversity index across productive rearrangements. TCRdb retrieved this table from immuneACCESS and kept in-frame rearrangements only. Not all clones are present; in checked studies, unresolved V genes account for under half, and no reason is known for the remainder. That table supplies the V and J calls and clone size; D and trimming were determined from the DNA. This sample is represented by fewer than 45,000 clones; approximately 84% of them were singletons. Clones ranked in the top ten supply 12% to 15% of the sample.

The investigation overall reported the following: How much clinical and demographic metadata was included differed by source and by participant, and the metadata was provided uncurated.

This sequence was found in a human donor in a cohort sampled during active COVID-19. The sample taken for sequencing was peripheral blood.

This receptor has the CDR3 CAINRGTGQETQYF. The sequenced DNA is TGTGCCATCAACCGGGGGACAGGCCAAGAGACCCAGTACTTC. The chain links TRBV10-3 with TRBJ2-5; TRBD1 fits 8 bases in the junction. The germline V gene supplies CDR1 ENHRY and CDR2 SYGVKD. V trim: 7 bases; J trim: 1 base; unmatched bases: 5. The CDR3 covers 14 residues, taking in both the cysteine and the phenylalanine. Only CDR3 DNA is held: 42 bases, read in frame from base 1.